The next 20 T cell receptor beta chains were all read from a single sample in a study of beta chain features in type 1 diabetes. Expressed TCRB transcripts were sequenced, since all the RNA that had been isolated was reverse transcribed. Clones were read by immunoSEQ multiplex PCR, and TCRdb kept only the in-frame ones, dropping some. The sample includes some 410,000 clones, more than 11% seen only once; the top ten take 0.035% to 0.045%. The sequenced sample was naive CD4+ T cells from blood. These receptors were obtained from a man aged 25 to 40 in good health.

In the case of this clone: The junction departs from germline at one end; a sequencing error may be responsible. J is TRBJ1-6 and V is TRBV6-5; D gene unclear. The CDR3 totals 13 residues. Per germline, CDR1 MNHEY and CDR2 SVGAGI. The chain's CDR3 is CAISESGNSPLHF. In DNA form, the CDR3 reads TGTGCCATCAGTGAGTCTGGTAATTCACCCCTCCACTTT.

As concerns this clone: Mismatch with germline at one junction end may stem from a read error. The gene calls are TRBV7-7 and TRBJ2-2; D not resolved. The CDR3 contains 16 residues. CDR1 is SSHAT and CDR2 is FNYEAQ in the germline V gene (reference sequence). CDR3 in amino acids: CASSPRVGRGTGELFF. The CDR3 DNA is TGTGCTAGCAGCCCCCGAGTGGGAAGAGGTACCGGGGAGCTGTTTTTT.

The chain links TRBV12-5 to TRBJ2-1; 13 nucleotides agree with TRBD2. Trimming cost V 6 bases and J 7 bases; bases outside gene matches: 6. Germline loops: CDR1 LGHNT, CDR2 FRNRAP. The CDR3 totals 15 residues. The CDR3, as DNA: TGTGCTAGTGGCCAGGGGACTAGCGGGGTGAATGAGCAGTTCTTC. This codes for CASGQGTSGVNEQFF.

The chain carries TRBV11-2 and TRBJ2-7; D is uncertain. Germline values: CDR1 SGHAT, CDR2 FQNNGV. CDR3 length: 11 residues. The V gene lost 11 bases and the J gene lost 4 bases, with 12 bases spanning the gap. The CDR3 is CASQLWYEQYF. The CDR3 DNA sequence: TGTGCCTCCCAACTATGGTACGAGCAGTACTTC. Based on the CDR3 plus reference TRBV11-2 and TRBJ2-7, the full variable domain is EAGVAQSPRYKIIEKRQSVAFWCNPISGHATLYWYQQILGQGPKLLIQFQNNGVVDDSQLPKDRFSAERLKGVDSTLKIQPAKLEDSAVYLCASQLWYEQYFGPGTRLTVT.

This clone appeared a few times. This chain links TRBV7-2 with TRBJ1-2, with a possible D match to TRBD1 (6 bases). Germline CDR1 SGHTA, CDR2 FQGNSA. This CDR3 is built from 14 residues. V was cut by 10 bases and J by 8 bases, with 23 bases left in between. The DNA of the CDR3 is TGTGCCACCACAAAGGGGGGGGTGGTACGCGGCTACACCTTC. It yields the protein CATTKGGVVRGYTF.

The chain recombines TRBV7-6 with TRBJ2-5; D gene ambiguous. The CDR3 consists of 14 residues. The V gene lost 1 base and the J gene lost 7 bases, with 13 bases spanning the gap. Per germline, CDR1 SGHVS and CDR2 FNYEAQ. CDR3 nucleotide sequence: TGTGCCAGCAGCTTAGGCGCGAGCCCCGGGACCCAGTACTTC. Translating gives CASSLGASPGTQYF.

In DNA form, the CDR3 reads TGTGCCAGCAACCTAAGAGGGGTTAACACTGAAGCTTTCTTT. Amino acids: CASNLRGVNTEAFF. The V and J genes are TRBV6-5 and TRBJ1-1, with D tentatively TRBD1 (5 bases). From germline, CDR1 is MNHEY and CDR2 SVGAGI. V lost 7 bases and J 2 bases, leaving 14 bases between the germline ends. This CDR3 has 14 residues.

The chain has TRBV5-1 and TRBJ1-5; 7 positions agree with TRBD1. The CDR3 loop spans 15 amino acids. Trimming removed 4 bases from V and 5 bases from J; junction bases left unmatched: 9. Germline assignment: CDR1 SGHRS and CDR2 YFSETQ. CDR3 nucleotides: TGCGCCAGCAGCGCGACAGGGATGAGCGATCAGCCCCAGCATTTT. Translation gives CASSATGMSDQPQHF.

V gene TRBV7-9 combines with J gene TRBJ1-1; 7 bases are a match to TRBD1. This CDR3 has 12 amino acids. After removal of 5 bases from V and 9 bases from J, the junction contained 6 bases not matched to a gene. The germline V gene has CDR1 SEHNR and CDR2 FQNEAQ (reference sequence). The CDR3 loop reads CASSGRDSQAFF. Written as DNA, the CDR3 is TGTGCCAGCAGCGGAAGGGACAGCCAAGCTTTCTTT.

The V and J genes are TRBV27 and TRBJ2-1; 7 bases fit TRBD1. The CDR3 is 15 residues long. V dropped 2 bases and J dropped 6; count of bases not matched to a gene: 7. Germline lookup yields CDR1 MNHEY and CDR2 SMNVEV (reference sequence). The CDR3 nucleotides are TGTGCCAGCAGTTTAGGGTACAGGGGCTCCAATGAGCAGTTCTTC. Translated: CASSLGYRGSNEQFF.

This clone has a handful of counts. The V call is TRBV7-2, the J call TRBJ2-2; 8 nucleotides line up with TRBD1. CDR3 size: 16 residues. V shed 8 bases, J shed 6 bases, and the junction held 14 bases outside the gene matches. Germline assignment: CDR1 SGHTA and CDR2 FQGNSA. The CDR3 DNA reads TGTGCCAGCGCTAGGTCGTCAGGGGGCCTCCCCGGGGAGCTGTTTTTT. Amino acids: CASARSSGGLPGELFF.

V is TRBV16 and J is TRBJ1-6, with D unresolved. Germline-derived CDR1 and CDR2 are KGHSY and FQNENV. V was pared by 4 bases and J by 7 bases, with 11 bases between. The CDR3 length is 14 residues. The CDR3 sequence is CASSPRLSNSPLHF. In DNA, the CDR3 is TGTGCCAGCAGCCCCAGACTTAGCAATTCACCCCTCCACTTT. Combining the CDR3 with reference TRBV16 and TRBJ1-6 gives the whole variable domain GEEVAQTPKHLVRGEGQKAKLYCAPIKGHSYVFWYQQVLKNEFKFLISFQNENVFDETGMPKERFSAKCLPNSPCSLEIQATKLEDSAVYFCASSPRLSNSPLHFGNGTRLTVT.

This clone was picked up a small number of times. The chain joins TRBV6-9 to TRBJ2-7, with D possibly matching TRBD2 (5 bases). The CDR3 has 13 amino acids. Germline V lookup: CDR1 MNHGY, CDR2 SVAAGI. With 7 bases removed from V and 4 bases from J, the gap between germline ends came to 14 bases. DNA of the CDR3: TGTGCCAGCACGTACTGGGAGCAATACGAGCAGTACGTC. Its translation: CASTYWEQYEQYV.

The chain combines TRBV4-3 with TRBJ2-1, with 7 bases aligning to TRBD2. Trimming cost V 3 bases and J 10 bases; bases outside gene matches: 9. From germline, CDR1 is LGHNA and CDR2 YSLEER. The CDR3 spans 14 residues. CDR3 sequence reads: CASSQLWTRREQFF. CDR3 DNA: TGCGCCAGCAGCCAGCTCTGGACTAGACGCGAGCAGTTCTTC.

This clone showed up just a few times. The chain combines TRBV7-2 with TRBJ2-5; D remains ambiguous. Germline V gene data show CDR1 as SGHTA and CDR2 as FQGNSA. This CDR3 spans 12 amino acids. V gave up 4 bases and J gave up 7 bases, with 10 bases separating them. The CDR3 DNA is TGTGCCAGCAGCTCCGAATTAGTGACCCAGTACTTC. Translating it yields CASSSELVTQYF.

As regards this clone: The junction and the germline gene differ at one end; a read error may be behind it. This chain links TRBV30 with TRBJ1-5; 10 bases map to TRBD1. The CDR3 spans 15 residues. Germline values: CDR1 GTSNPN, CDR2 SVGIG (reference sequence). CDR3 coding DNA: TGTGCCGGGAGTGGCCAGACAGGGGGCCATCAGCCCCAGCATTTT. As protein: CAGSGQTGGHQPQHF. The full variable domain, in which reference TRBV30 and TRBJ1-5 provide the parts outside the CDR3, is SQTIHQWPATLVQPVGSPLSLECTVEGTSNPNLYWYRQAAGRGLQLLFYSVGIGQISSEVPQNLSASRPQDRQFILSSKKLLLSDSGFYLCAGSGQTGGHQPQHFGDGTRLSIL.

V usage is TRBV20-1 and J usage is TRBJ1-4; D call uncertain. Germline-derived CDR1 and CDR2 are DFQATT and SNEGSKA (reference sequence). There are 11 residues in the CDR3. V lost 4 bases to trimming and J lost 12 bases, with 12 bases between them. The DNA for the CDR3 is TGCAGTGCTAAAGGGCTGATGGAACTGTTTTTT. This encodes CSAKGLMELFF.

The chain employs TRBV7-2 and TRBJ2-5, with 8 nucleotides matching TRBD1. The CDR3 is 14 residues long. Germline V gene sequence: CDR1 SGHTA, CDR2 FQGNSA. V was clipped by 4 bases and J by 4 bases; unmatched bases: 5. The CDR3 sequence: CASSYGTGSETQYF. CDR3 coding DNA: TGTGCCAGCAGCTACGGGACAGGATCAGAGACCCAGTACTTC.

This clone appeared a few times. The V gene is TRBV7-2, the J gene TRBJ2-2; D unclear. Germline V gives CDR1 SGHTA, CDR2 FQGNSA. This CDR3 is built from 12 residues. Between the trimmed V and J ends, which lost 5 bases and 9 bases, there was a span of 10 bases. CDR3 DNA sequence: TGTGCCAGCAGCAACGAACACCGGGAGCTGTTTTTT. This codes for CASSNEHRELFF. Full variable domain (outside the CDR3, taken from reference TRBV7-2 and TRBJ2-2): GAGVSQSPSNKVTEKGKDVELRCDPISGHTALYWYRQSLGQGLEFLIYFQGNSAPDKSGLPSDRFSAERTGGSVSTLTIQRTQQEDSAVYLCASSNEHRELFFGEGSRLTVL.

V is TRBV7-9 and J is TRBJ1-1; tentatively, D is TRBD1 (6 bases). Germline values: CDR1 SEHNR, CDR2 FQNEAQ (reference sequence). V was trimmed by 6 bases and J by 2 bases, leaving 16 bases between them. This CDR3 has 15 residues. CDR3 sequence (DNA): TGTGCCAGCAGTTCGGGACATTTGAGAAACACTGAAGCTTTCTTT. Translated, it gives CASSSGHLRNTEAFF. The full variable domain, rest sourced from reference TRBV7-9 and TRBJ1-1, is DTGVSQNPRHKITKRGQNVTFRCDPISEHNRLYWYRQTLGQGPEFLTYFQNEAQLEKSRLLSDRFSAERPKGSFSTLEIQRTEQGDSAMYLCASSSGHLRNTEAFFGQGTRLTVV.